This passage covers 21 T cell receptor beta chains from one sample sequenced in a study of blood T cell repertoires in COVID-19 (dated by TCRdb to 2019 to 2021). Receptors were amplified or captured by the immunoSEQ multiplex PCR assay. TCRdb provides this immuneACCESS table in a form limited to in-frame rearrangements. Some clones are lacking; in checked studies, under half of them reflect an unresolved V gene, and why the rest are absent is not known. The sample data list about 46,000 clones, and around 89% of these were observed just once. The ten largest make up approximately 10% of the sample. The source material was peripheral blood. The receptors derive from a man in his forties or fifties with active COVID-19.

This chain joins TRBV5-5 and TRBJ2-3, with 7 nucleotides matching TRBD2. Germline V gene lookup returns CDR1 SGHKS and CDR2 YYEKEE (reference sequence). The junction had 11 bases not matched to a gene; V was cut back by 4 bases and J by 0 bases. The CDR3 sequence is 17 residues long. Written as DNA, the CDR3 is TGTGCCAGCAGCCAGGCCCCGGCTAGCGGTAGCACAGATACGCAGTATTTT. Protein product: CASSQAPASGSTDTQYF.

The V gene is TRBV7-3, the J gene TRBJ2-6, with 7 bases lining up with TRBD1. Trimming cost V 6 bases and J 4 bases; bases outside gene matches: 6. Germline-derived CDR1 and CDR2 are SGHTA and FQGTGA. The CDR3 is 15 residues long. This chain's CDR3 is CASSKTGSGANVLTF. In nucleotides, the CDR3 is TGTGCCAGCAGTAAGACAGGGAGCGGGGCCAACGTCCTGACTTTC.

This chain links TRBV19 with TRBJ2-7; D is possibly TRBD2 (5 bases). This CDR3 is built from 12 residues. V lost 5 bases and J 7 bases, leaving 12 bases between the germline ends. Germline CDR1 LNHDA, CDR2 SQIVND (reference sequence). This CDR3 is CASSVTSGEQYF. The CDR3 DNA reads TGTGCCAGTAGTGTGACCTCGGGGGAGCAGTACTTC. Filled out from reference TRBV19 and TRBJ2-7, the complete variable domain reads DGGITQSPKYLFRKEGQNVTLSCEQNLNHDAMYWYRQDPGQGLRLIYYSQIVNDFQKGDIAEGYSVSREKKESFPLTVTSAQKNPTAFYLCASSVTSGEQYFGPGTRLTVT.

By share, this clone counts as medium-sized. V is TRBV3-1 (or the pseudogene TRBV3-2) and J is TRBJ1-2; D unclear. V shed 4 bases and J shed 0 bases, with 6 bases lying between them. The CDR3 runs 13 residues. CDR1 is LGHDT, CDR2 YNNKEL, per germline (reference sequence). DNA for the CDR3: TGTGCCAGCAGCCCGAGGGCTAACTATGGCTACACCTTC. Protein sequence: CASSPRANYGYTF.

The chain uses TRBV3-1 (or the pseudogene TRBV3-2) and TRBJ2-5; a weak D match, TRBD2 (5 bases). Trimming pared 4 bases from V and 1 base from J, leaving 16 bases between. Germline V gives CDR1 LGHDT, CDR2 YNNKEL (reference sequence). The CDR3 contains 16 residues. The CDR3 is CASSPPGEGTQETQYF. The CDR3 nucleotides read TGTGCCAGCAGCCCGCCCGGCGAGGGCACCCAAGAGACCCAGTACTTC.

This clone was observed a single time. This chain connects TRBV6-1 to TRBJ2-3; 14 bases fit TRBD2. The germline gives CDR1 MNHNS, CDR2 SASEGT. The junction had 1 base not matched to a gene; V was cut back by 2 bases and J by 0 bases. The CDR3 extends over 17 amino acids. CDR3 in amino acids: CASSERTSGGSTDTQYF. The CDR3 DNA reads TGTGCCAGCAGTGAACGGACTAGCGGGGGGAGCACAGATACGCAGTATTTT.

V and J are TRBV5-1 and TRBJ1-4, with D perhaps matching TRBD1 (6 bases). The CDR3 is 14 amino acids. In germline, CDR1 is SGHRS, CDR2 YFSETQ. V was pared by 4 bases and J by 5 bases, with 12 bases between. CDR3: CASSRAGENEKLFF. The CDR3 region has the DNA TGCGCCAGCAGCCGGGCAGGGGAAAATGAAAAACTGTTTTTT.

V and J are TRBV12-3 or TRBV12-4 and TRBJ1-4; D not resolved. The CDR3 contains 13 residues. The V end lost 5 bases, the J end lost 6 bases, and 10 bases lay between the germline ends. DNA for the CDR3: TGTGCCAGCAGTCTAAGCCAATATGAAAAACTGTTTTTT. The encoded protein is CASSLSQYEKLFF.

The rearrangement joins TRBV7-9 to TRBJ2-5, with TRBD2 matching 12 bases. CDR3 length: 15 residues. Germline lookup yields CDR1 SEHNR and CDR2 FQNEAQ (reference sequence). Trimming cost V 5 bases and J 7 bases; bases outside gene matches: 8. CDR3 residues: CASSRRTSGVPTQYF. The CDR3 DNA sequence: TGTGCCAGCAGCAGGAGGACTAGCGGGGTACCGACCCAGTACTTC.

The chain couples TRBV7-9 to TRBJ2-5; D unresolved. Trimming removed 11 bases at V and 3 bases at J, with 7 bases between. Germline lookup yields CDR1 SEHNR and CDR2 FQNEAQ (reference sequence). The CDR3 length is 10 residues. The CDR3 sequence is CAGGEETQYF. In DNA form, the CDR3 reads TGTGCCGGCGGTGAAGAGACCCAGTACTTC.

The chain carries TRBV19 and TRBJ1-1; unclear D gene. In germline, CDR1 is LNHDA, CDR2 SQIVND (reference sequence). V was shortened by 9 bases and J by 3 bases, with 8 bases between the two germline ends. The CDR3 runs to 11 residues. The CDR3 DNA follows: TGTGCCAGGAGGCGGGACACTGAAGCTTTCTTT. It translates to CARRRDTEAFF.

The V gene is TRBV18, the J gene TRBJ1-4; 8 bases map to TRBD1. Germline V gives CDR1 KGHSH, CDR2 LQKENI. The CDR3 is 16 residues long. Losses at the gene ends were 3 bases for V and 3 bases for J; bases not matched to a gene: 6. The CDR3 loop is CASSPLGQGANEKLFF. DNA for the CDR3: TGTGCCAGCTCACCCCTCGGACAGGGTGCTAATGAAAAACTGTTTTTT.

The chain couples TRBV11-3 to TRBJ2-3; the D gene is possibly TRBD1 (5 bases). The V gene's germline CDR1 is SGHNT and CDR2 YENEEA. Trimming left V 6 bases short and J 5 bases short, with 27 bases between. The CDR3 is 18 amino acids. The CDR3 DNA follows: TGTGCCAGCAGTAGCCAGGGTGGGGAAGACCTCTTCGGAGATACGCAGTATTTT. It yields the protein CASSSQGGEDLFGDTQYF. Variable domain in full (rest from reference TRBV11-3 and TRBJ2-3): EAGVVQSPRYKIIEKKQPVAFWCNPISGHNTLYWYLQNLGQGPELLIRYENEEAVDDSQLPKDRFSAERLKGVDSTLKIQPAELGDSAVYLCASSSQGGEDLFGDTQYFGPGTRLTVL.

The chain is built from TRBV27 and TRBJ2-5; the match to TRBD2 covers 7 bases. CDR1 and CDR2 from the germline V gene are MNHEY and SMNVEV (reference sequence). The V segment lost 1 base and the J segment 3 bases; nucleotides outside the gene matches: 5. The CDR3 is 15 residues long. The CDR3 nucleotides read TGTGCCAGCAGTTTATGGGGGACTACTAAAGAGACCCAGTACTTC. This translates into CASSLWGTTKETQYF.

The chain recombines TRBV6-5 with TRBJ2-1; 8 nucleotides match TRBD2. CDR3 length equals 16 residues. Germline loops: CDR1 MNHEY, CDR2 SVGAGI. The junction had 6 bases not matched to a gene; V was cut back by 3 bases and J by 2 bases. The CDR3 loop reads CASSYKSGSPYNEQFF. CDR3 bases: TGTGCCAGCAGTTATAAAAGCGGGAGCCCCTACAATGAGCAGTTCTTC.

This clone is a singleton in its sample. The chain combines TRBV27 with TRBJ1-5; 9 bases align to TRBD1. The trim removed 5 bases at V and 7 bases at J, leaving 12 bases unmatched. CDR3 length equals 16 residues. Per the germline V gene, CDR1 is MNHEY and CDR2 is SMNVEV (reference sequence). CDR3 DNA sequence: TGTGCCAGCAGTCCCGAGGACAGGGGTGGAATCCAGCCCCAGCATTTT. As protein: CASSPEDRGGIQPQHF.

V is TRBV7-2 and J is TRBJ2-1, with 10 bases fitting TRBD2. Germline V gives CDR1 SGHTA, CDR2 FQGNSA. The J segment lost 8 bases and the V segment lost 1 base, leaving 11 bases of the junction unmatched. This CDR3 region has 17 residues. In DNA, the CDR3 is TGTGCCAGCAGCTTAGGGGTAGCGGGAGGCCTCACGGATGAGCAGTTCTTC. It is translated as CASSLGVAGGLTDEQFF.

J is TRBJ1-1 and V is TRBV19; no reliable D call. Trimming left V 1 base short and J 11 bases short, with 14 bases between. Germline V CDR1 and CDR2: LNHDA, SQIVND (reference sequence). The CDR3 extends over 13 amino acids. CDR3 DNA: TGTGCCAGTAGTATAGTAGCCCTCGGTTGGGCTTTCTTT. Amino acid sequence: CASSIVALGWAFF.

The V call is TRBV25-1, the J call TRBJ2-7, with TRBD2 identical over 7 bases. The CDR3 consists of 15 residues. Germline V gene lookup returns CDR1 MGHDK and CDR2 SYGVNS. Unmatched junction bases numbered 11, after V lost 4 bases and J lost 5 bases. The CDR3 loop reads CASSGWTSREDEQYF. In DNA form, the CDR3 reads TGTGCCAGCAGTGGCTGGACGTCCCGGGAGGACGAGCAGTACTTC.

V usage is TRBV7-2 and J usage is TRBJ1-6; D not resolved. CDR3 length: 16 residues. The germline V gene encodes CDR1 SGHTA and CDR2 FQGNSA. V shed 1 base and J shed 7 bases, with 14 bases lying between them. CDR3 region: CASSLDQAVGNSPLHF. CDR3 nucleotides: TGTGCCAGCAGCTTAGACCAGGCAGTCGGAAATTCACCCCTCCACTTT.

This chain links TRBV30 with TRBJ2-2; TRBD2 matches 8 bases. Germline trimming cut 3 bases from V and 4 bases from J; bases unmatched to any gene: 4. Germline values: CDR1 GTSNPN, CDR2 SVGIG (reference sequence). This CDR3 comprises 14 residues. The CDR3 reads CAWSRLATTGELFF. CDR3 coding DNA: TGTGCCTGGAGCAGACTAGCGACCACCGGGGAGCTGTTTTTT.